The source of this TCR beta chain is a study of human thymus T cells. Whole-study findings and limits: In thymic and blood repertoires alike, V and J usage looked biased. Among unrelated individuals, related research reported thymic repertoires that overlapped highly.

Corrective cardiac surgery supplied the resected thymus tissue. Serving as donors were healthy Finnish infants, each of whom was having open corrective surgery for congenital heart defects. Sequencing used immunoSEQ multiplex PCR; TCRdb keeps in-frame clones, though not all of them. The sample has roughly 120,000 clones, around 94% seen once. CDR3 size: 15 residues. Trimming shortened V by 6 bases and J by 3 bases, and 17 bases separated the two germline ends. Germline assignment: CDR1 MDHEN and CDR2 SYDVKM. As regards this clone: The antigen remains unidentified.

The sequence came from a boy in the first two years of life with a congenital heart defect but otherwise immunologically healthy. The V call is TRBV28, the J call TRBJ1-1; D uncertain. Sequencing input: thymus tissue. CDR3 amino acids: CASSSWREGYTEAFF. The DNA of the CDR3 is TGTGCCAGCAGCTCCTGGCGGGAAGGTTACACTGAAGCTTTCTTT.